This T cell receptor (beta chain) was identified during a study of cytomegalovirus exposure and HLA in healthy donors. Vbeta (60) and Jbeta (13) primers were used in the PCR. Measured with immunoSEQ multiplex PCR; TCRdb has only the in-frame clones, and not every one. The table records fewer than 200,000 clones, roughly two thirds of them present only once. CDR1 is LGHNA and CDR2 is YSLEER in the germline V gene. Trimming shortened V by 0 bases and J by 1 base, and 9 bases separated the two germline ends. The CDR3 length is 15 residues. Study outcomes and limitations: Excluded: some indistinguishable V segments such as TRBV6-2 and TRBV6-3. The authors later found TCR association rates varying by HLA locus, with DRB1 most and HLA-C fewest. A later analysis appeared to link common viral pathogens to several of the most significant clusters.

As regards this clone: Its antigen remains unknown.

The clonotype was recovered from a middle-aged woman in good health and CMV-seropositive. The genes are TRBV4-3 and TRBJ1-2; D is possibly TRBD1 (5 bases). Sample: PBMCs. The CDR3 sequence is CASSQDSTVNYGYTF. As DNA, the CDR3 is TGCGCCAGCAGCCAAGACTCGACAGTTAACTATGGCTACACCTTC.